Following are 20 T cell receptor beta chains from one sample sequenced in a study of blood T cell repertoires in COVID-19 (TCRdb year 2020). The library was made by the immunoSEQ multiplex PCR assay. TCRdb stores this immuneACCESS table with in-frame sequences only. Part of the clones is absent; in the studies checked, under half of the shortfall reflects unresolved V genes, and no reason is known for the rest. For this sample there are 50,000 to 70,000 clones; 88% appear just once. In total, the top ten clones hold 4.8% of the sample. Sequenced sample: peripheral blood. These receptors came from a man in his 60s with acute or convalescent COVID-19.

The rearrangement joins TRBV5-4 to TRBJ1-6; D not resolved. Trimming removed 4 bases at V and 1 base at J, with 12 bases between. The CDR3 extends over 16 amino acids. CDR1 SGHNT and CDR2 YYREEE come from the germline V gene (reference sequence). The CDR3 nucleotides are TGTGCCAGCAGCCCTACTGAGGGATCCTATAATTCACCCCTCCACTTT. Its protein is CASSPTEGSYNSPLHF.

The chain joins TRBV2 to TRBJ2-3; 7 bases line up with TRBD2. The CDR3 is 13 amino acids. V dropped 4 bases and J dropped 2; count of bases not matched to a gene: 0. The germline gives CDR1 SNHLY, CDR2 FYNNEI. The CDR3 reads CASSGDYTDTQYF. The CDR3 DNA sequence: TGTGCCAGCAGTGGGGACTACACAGATACGCAGTATTTT.

This clone was seen once. Written as DNA, the CDR3 is TGTGCCAGCAAACTCGCAGGACTAGCGAACAATGAGCAGTTCTTC. Protein product: CASKLAGLANNEQFF. The rearrangement joins TRBV2 to TRBJ2-1; 9 positions agree with TRBD2. V trimming: 7 bases; J trimming: 5 bases; junction bases outside the gene matches: 9. The CDR3 loop spans 15 amino acids. Germline CDR1 reads SNHLY; CDR2 reads FYNNEI.

The genes are TRBV5-5 and TRBJ1-4; 9 bases map to TRBD1. The CDR3 sequence is 16 residues long. The germline V gene has CDR1 SGHKS and CDR2 YYEKEE (reference sequence). The junction had 11 bases not matched to a gene; V was cut back by 4 bases and J by 7 bases. The CDR3 nucleotides read TGTGCCAGCAGCCCCCTAACAGGGGGCGTAGGTGAAAAACTGTTTTTT. Its protein is CASSPLTGGVGEKLFF.

A word on this clone: One junction end disagrees with the germline gene, perhaps due to a read error. At the DNA level, this CDR3 is encoded by other sequences in the same sample as well. The genes are TRBV7-2 and TRBJ1-5, with a weak D call TRBD1 (6 bases). The CDR3 loop spans 17 amino acids. Germline CDR1 and CDR2: SGHTA and FQGNSA. CDR3 amino acids: CASSFSPTGYNNQPQHF. The CDR3 nucleotides are TGTGCTAGCAGCTTCAGTCCCACAGGGTACAACAATCAGCCCCAGCATTTT.

The J gene is TRBJ2-7, the V gene TRBV6-5, with 7 bases aligning to TRBD2. The CDR3 length is 12 residues. J lost 7 bases, V lost 2 bases, and 2 bases had no gene match. Germline V gene data show CDR1 as MNHEY and CDR2 as SVGAGI. This CDR3 is CASSYTGREQYF. CDR3 in DNA: TGTGCCAGCAGTTACACCGGGAGGGAGCAGTACTTC.

The gene calls are TRBV24-1 and TRBJ1-2; D perhaps matches TRBD1 (6 bases). The CDR3 has 15 amino acids. V shed 5 bases and J shed 4 bases, with 16 bases lying between them. The germline V gene encodes CDR1 KGHDR and CDR2 SFDVKD. The CDR3 reads CATSGGPGGLYGYTF. For the CDR3, the DNA is TGTGCCACCAGTGGTGGTCCTGGGGGCCTCTATGGCTACACCTTC.

As DNA, the CDR3 is TGTGCCAGCAGTTTCGATAGTTGGGGGCGAGGGAATCAGCCCCAGCATTTT. It encodes CASSFDSWGRGNQPQHF. The chain carries TRBV28 and TRBJ1-5; D is possibly TRBD1 (6 bases). Germline values: CDR1 MDHEN, CDR2 SYDVKM. V was pared by 3 bases and J by 4 bases, with 19 bases between. This CDR3 region has 17 residues.

CDR3 sequence reads: CASSRGKDNSPLHF. The DNA for the CDR3 is TGCGCCAGCAGCCGAGGGAAGGATAATTCACCCCTCCACTTT. This sequence joins TRBV5-1 and TRBJ1-6; no reliable D call. The CDR3 covers 14 residues. V was shortened by 4 bases and J by 5 bases, with 10 bases between the two germline ends. Germline V CDR1 and CDR2: SGHRS, YFSETQ.

In nucleotides, the CDR3 is TGTGCCACCAGTGATTTGCGTGCAGGGGGTAGAGATACGCAGTATTTT. Its translation: CATSDLRAGGRDTQYF. The chain recombines TRBV24-1 with TRBJ2-3; 7 bases fit TRBD1. Trimming removed 0 bases from V and 5 bases from J; junction bases left unmatched: 7. The CDR3 sequence is 16 residues long. Germline CDR1 is KGHDR and CDR2 is SFDVKD.

The chain recombines TRBV19 with TRBJ1-1; maybe TRBD1 (6 bases). The CDR3 has 12 residues. The germline CDR1 and CDR2 sequences are LNHDA and SQIVND (reference sequence). Trimming shortened V by 7 bases and J by 10 bases, and 16 bases separated the two germline ends. As DNA, the CDR3 is TGTGCCAGTAAATTACAGGGAATGCGAGCTTTCTTT. As protein: CASKLQGMRAFF.

This clone appeared once. The chain is built from TRBV10-3 and TRBJ2-1; D may be TRBD2 (5 bases). The CDR3 runs to 16 residues. The germline V gene encodes CDR1 ENHRY and CDR2 SYGVKD. Trimming removed 10 bases from V and 4 bases from J, with 23 bases in between. CDR3 region: CATNAGLPRAYNEQFF. CDR3 nucleotides: TGTGCCACTAACGCTGGACTCCCCCGGGCTTACAATGAGCAGTTCTTC.

This clone was observed a handful of times. The chain is built from TRBV4-2 and TRBJ1-2, with 7 bases aligning to TRBD1. The junction had 6 bases not matched to a gene; V was cut back by 1 base and J by 4 bases. This CDR3 has 15 residues. The germline V gene encodes CDR1 LGHNA and CDR2 YNFKEQ. The CDR3 reads CASSQAEGQSYGYTF. The DNA of the CDR3 is TGTGCCAGCAGCCAAGCCGAGGGACAGTCCTATGGCTACACCTTC.

This clone was counted once. This chain links TRBV7-2 with TRBJ2-7, with TRBD2 matching over 10 bases. Germline V lookup: CDR1 SGHTA, CDR2 FQGNSA. The CDR3 contains 18 residues. Unmatched junction bases numbered 13, after V lost 5 bases and J lost 0 bases. CDR3 sequence: CASSVTSGVMVSSYEQYF. In nucleotides, the CDR3 is TGTGCCAGCAGCGTTACTAGCGGGGTAATGGTGAGCTCCTACGAGCAGTACTTC.

DNA for the CDR3: TGTGCCAGCTCAAGAGGACTAGCGGGAGGTCTCGAGCAGTACTTC. It is translated as CASSRGLAGGLEQYF. V and J are TRBV18 and TRBJ2-7; 14 nucleotides agree with TRBD2. V was clipped by 5 bases and J by 6 bases; unmatched bases: 6. Looked up from germline, CDR1 is KGHSH and CDR2 is LQKENI. The CDR3 is 15 residues long.

CDR3 nucleotide sequence: TGTGCCAGCAGTTCCCGACAGGGGGGAGCCGCTGGCTACACCTTC. Translated: CASSSRQGGAAGYTF. The rearrangement links TRBV6-6 to TRBJ1-2; 9 bases are shared with TRBD1. The CDR3 length is 15 residues. V shed 4 bases, J shed 7 bases, and the junction held 10 bases outside the gene matches. The germline gives CDR1 MNHNY, CDR2 SVGAGI (reference sequence).

The V and J genes are TRBV9 and TRBJ2-1; TRBD2 might be the D (6 bases). This CDR3 contains 14 residues. The V end lost 4 bases, the J end lost 3 bases, and 11 bases lay between the germline ends. Germline V gene lookup returns CDR1 SGDLS and CDR2 YYNGEE. Here the CDR3 DNA reads TGTGCCAGCAGCCCCACGGGACTCTACAATGAGCAGTTCTTC. This codes for CASSPTGLYNEQFF.

This clone was seen a handful of times. This chain links TRBV6-1 with TRBJ1-6, with 8 positions matching TRBD1. The CDR3 covers 15 residues. J was trimmed by 9 bases and V by 2 bases; bases with no gene match: 6. Germline V gene sequence: CDR1 MNHNS, CDR2 SASEGT. In nucleotides, the CDR3 is TGTGCCAGCAGTGAACCCCCGGACAGGGCTTCACCCCTCCACTTT. Its protein product is CASSEPPDRASPLHF.

V and J are TRBV27 and TRBJ2-1; TRBD2 matches at 7 bases. Germline CDR1 MNHEY, CDR2 SMNVEV (reference sequence). Trimming at V came to 2 bases and at J to 0 bases, leaving 4 bases not matched to a gene. The length of the CDR3 is 16 residues. Here the CDR3 reads CASSLLAASSYNEQFF. The DNA for the CDR3 is TGTGCCAGCAGTTTACTAGCGGCTAGCTCCTACAATGAGCAGTTCTTC.

The chain links TRBV6-5 to TRBJ1-5, with TRBD1 matching 8 bases. Germline CDR1 reads MNHEY; CDR2 reads SVGAGI. J was trimmed by 0 bases and V by 10 bases; bases with no gene match: 8. The CDR3 spans 15 residues. CDR3: CATRQGIFSNQPQHF. As DNA, the CDR3 is TGTGCCACCCGACAGGGGATCTTTAGCAATCAGCCCCAGCATTTT.